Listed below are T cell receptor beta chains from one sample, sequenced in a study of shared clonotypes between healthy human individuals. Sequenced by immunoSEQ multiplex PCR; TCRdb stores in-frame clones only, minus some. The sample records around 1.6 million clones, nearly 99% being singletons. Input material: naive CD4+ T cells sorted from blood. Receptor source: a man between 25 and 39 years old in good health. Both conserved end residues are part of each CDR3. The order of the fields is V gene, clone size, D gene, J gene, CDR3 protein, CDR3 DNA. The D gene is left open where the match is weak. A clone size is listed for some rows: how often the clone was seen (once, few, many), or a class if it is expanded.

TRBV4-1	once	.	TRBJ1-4	CASSRPTELVAIDEKLFF	TGCGCCAGCAGCCGACCTACCGAGTTGGTGGCGATAGATGAAAAACTGTTTTTT
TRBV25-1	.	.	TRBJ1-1	CASSGFRTEAFF	TGTGCCAGCAGTGGTTTCCGGACTGAAGCTTTCTTT
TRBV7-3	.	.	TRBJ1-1	CASSRIRDTEAFF	TGTGCCAGCAGCCGCATTAGGGACACTGAAGCTTTCTTT
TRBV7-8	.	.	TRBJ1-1	CASSFTGNAEAFF	TGTGCCAGCAGCTTTACGGGGAACGCTGAAGCTTTCTTT
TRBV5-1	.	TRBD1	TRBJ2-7	CASSLGTDTYEQYF	TGCGCCAGCAGCCTGGGGACAGATACCTACGAGCAGTACTTC
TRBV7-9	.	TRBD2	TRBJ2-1	CASSLKTSGSTNNEQFF	TGTGCCAGCAGCCTTAAGACTAGCGGGAGCACCAACAATGAGCAGTTCTTC
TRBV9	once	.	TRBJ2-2	CASSVARNTGELFF	TGTGCCAGCAGCGTAGCGCGGAACACCGGGGAGCTGTTTTTT
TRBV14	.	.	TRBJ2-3	CASSRGGQGTDTQYF	TGTGCCAGCAGCCGGGGAGGACAAGGCACAGATACGCAGTATTTT
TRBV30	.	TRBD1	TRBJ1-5	CAWSLVDRGNQPQHF	TGTGCCTGGAGCCTGGTGGACAGGGGTAATCAGCCCCAGCATTTT
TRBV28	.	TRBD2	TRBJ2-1	CASSFVVAGSGLGFF	TGTGCCAGCAGTTTCGTCGTAGCGGGCTCGGGCCTGGGGTTCTTC
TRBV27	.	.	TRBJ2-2	CASRDPLHTRTGELFF	TGTGCCAGCAGAGACCCTCTCCACACACGCACCGGGGAGCTGTTTTTT
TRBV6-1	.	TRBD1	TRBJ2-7	CASSLVRDRPYEQYF	TGTGCCAGCAGCCTAGTTCGGGACAGACCCTACGAGCAGTACTTC
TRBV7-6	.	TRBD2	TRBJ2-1	CASSPRTSVTYNEQFF	TGTGCCAGCAGCCCGAGGACTAGCGTTACCTACAATGAGCAGTTCTTC
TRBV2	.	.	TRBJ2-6	CASSPRGWPSGANVLTF	TGTGCCAGCAGTCCCCGGGGGTGGCCGTCTGGGGCCAACGTCCTGACTTTC
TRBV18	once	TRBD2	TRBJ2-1	CASSPKAGADEQFF	TGTGCCAGCTCACCCAAAGCGGGAGCCGATGAGCAGTTCTTC
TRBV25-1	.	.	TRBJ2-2	CASSAPQGPGELFF	TGTGCCAGCAGTGCACCACAGGGCCCCGGGGAGCTGTTTTTT
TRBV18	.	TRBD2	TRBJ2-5	CASSPQTSGGQETQYF	TGTGCCAGCTCACCTCAGACTAGCGGGGGCCAAGAGACCCAGTACTTC
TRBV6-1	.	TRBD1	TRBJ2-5	CASSEVGTGPPYF	TGTGCCAGCAGTGAAGTGGGGACAGGCCCCCCATACTTC
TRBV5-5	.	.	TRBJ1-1	CASSLSLNTEAFF	TGTGCCAGCAGCTTGTCATTGAACACTGAAGCTTTCTTT
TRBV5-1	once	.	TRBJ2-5	CASSSPPQETQYF	TGCGCCAGCAGCTCGCCACCCCAAGAGACCCAGTACTTC
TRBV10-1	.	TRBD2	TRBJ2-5	CASSDGTSGSGSTQYF	TGCGCCAGCAGCGATGGGACTAGCGGGAGTGGTTCGACCCAGTACTTC
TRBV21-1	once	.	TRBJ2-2	CASSKAFKRTGELFF	TGTGCCAGCAGCAAAGCTTTTAAACGTACCGGGGAGCTGTTTTTT
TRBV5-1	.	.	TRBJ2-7	CASSPRGWEQYF	TGCGCCAGCAGCCCCCGAGGTTGGGAGCAGTACTTC
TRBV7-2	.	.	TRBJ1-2	CASSPDRSYGYTF	TGTGCCAGCAGCCCCGACAGGAGCTATGGCTACACCTTC
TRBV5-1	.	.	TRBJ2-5	CASSLAARETQYF	TGCGCCAGCAGCTTAGCCGCACGAGAGACCCAGTACTTC
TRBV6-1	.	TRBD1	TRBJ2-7	CASSEGTGGAYEQYF	TGTGCCAGCAGTGAAGGCACAGGGGGCGCCTACGAGCAGTACTTC
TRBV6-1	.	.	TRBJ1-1	CASTHRDRVNTEAFF	TGTGCCAGCACCCACAGGGACCGAGTTAACACTGAAGCTTTCTTT
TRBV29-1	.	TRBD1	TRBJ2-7	CSVKSGQGTYEQYF	TGCAGCGTTAAGTCGGGACAGGGTACCTACGAGCAGTACTTC
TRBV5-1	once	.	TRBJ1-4	CASSLDPGLTNEKLFF	TGCGCCAGCAGCTTGGATCCAGGGCTAACTAATGAAAAACTGTTTTTT
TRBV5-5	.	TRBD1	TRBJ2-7	CASSLGTGTYEQYF	TGTGCCAGCAGCTTAGGGACAGGGACCTACGAGCAGTACTTC
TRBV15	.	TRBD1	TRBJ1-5	CATSSTGQGRNQPQHF	TGTGCCACCAGCAGTACCGGACAGGGACGCAATCAGCCCCAGCATTTT
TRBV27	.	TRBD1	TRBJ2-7	CATKRTGTYEQYF	TGTGCCACCAAGAGGACAGGTACCTACGAGCAGTACTTC
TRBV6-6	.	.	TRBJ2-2	CASSYFDGELFF	TGTGCCAGCAGTTATTTTGACGGGGAGCTGTTTTTT
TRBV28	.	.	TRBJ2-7	CASSVRGVYEQYF	TGTGCCAGCAGTGTCCGCGGAGTCTACGAGCAGTACTTC
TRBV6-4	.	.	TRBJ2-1	CASSVGSSYNEQFF	TGTGCCAGCAGTGTCGGGAGCTCCTACAATGAGCAGTTCTTC
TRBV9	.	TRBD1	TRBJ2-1	CASSVAWTGRTYNEQFF	TGTGCCAGCAGCGTAGCCTGGACAGGGAGGACCTACAATGAGCAGTTCTTC
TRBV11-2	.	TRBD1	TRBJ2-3	CASSPQGALFGDTQYF	TGTGCCAGCAGCCCACAGGGGGCTTTATTCGGAGATACGCAGTATTTT
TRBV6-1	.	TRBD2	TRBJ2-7	CASTSGREYF	TGTGCCAGCACATCCGGGAGGGAGTACTTC
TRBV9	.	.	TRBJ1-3	CASSVPSRDTIYF	TGTGCCAGCAGCGTTCCTTCCAGGGACACCATATATTTT
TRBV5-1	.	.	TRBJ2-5	CASSLTSVQETQYF	TGCGCCAGCAGCTTGACGAGTGTGCAAGAGACCCAGTACTTC
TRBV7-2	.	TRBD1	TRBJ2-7	CASSFRDRVAYEQYF	TGTGCCAGCAGCTTCCGGGACAGGGTAGCCTACGAGCAGTACTTC